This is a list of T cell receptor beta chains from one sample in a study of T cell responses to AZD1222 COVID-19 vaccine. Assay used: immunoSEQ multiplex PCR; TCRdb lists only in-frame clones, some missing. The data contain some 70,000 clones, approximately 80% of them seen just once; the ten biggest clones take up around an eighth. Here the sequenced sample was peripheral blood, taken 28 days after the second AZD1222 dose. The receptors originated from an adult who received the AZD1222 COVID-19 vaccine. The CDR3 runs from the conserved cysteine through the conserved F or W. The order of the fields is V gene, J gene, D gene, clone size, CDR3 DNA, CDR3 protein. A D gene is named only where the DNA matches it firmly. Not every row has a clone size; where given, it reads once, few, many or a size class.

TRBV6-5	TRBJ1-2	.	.	TGTGCCAGCTCCCCCGGGAGGGCCTATGGCTACACCTTC	CASSPGRAYGYTF
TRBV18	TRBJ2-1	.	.	TGTGCCAGCTCACTCTCCGGGACGCATAACAATGAGCAGTTCTTC	CASSLSGTHNNEQFF
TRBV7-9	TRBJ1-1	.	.	TGTGCCAGCAGCCCGGAGGCTGCGGAAGCTTTCTTT	CASSPEAAEAFF
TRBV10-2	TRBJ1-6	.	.	TGCGCCACCTTTGGGGGACAAAATTCACCCCTCCACTTT	CATFGGQNSPLHF
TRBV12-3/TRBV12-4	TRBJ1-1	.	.	TGTGCCAGCAGTTTCCGGAGAGACACTGAAGCTTTCTTT	CASSFRRDTEAFF
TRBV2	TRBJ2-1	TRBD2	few	TGTGCCAGCATAGGTGGACTAGCGGCTTTAAATGAGCAGTTCTTC	CASIGGLAALNEQFF
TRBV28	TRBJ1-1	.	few	TGTGCCAGCAGTTTATTGGAACAGCCAAAGAACACTGAAGCTTTCTTT	CASSLLEQPKNTEAFF
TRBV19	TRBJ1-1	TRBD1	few	TGTGCCAGTATCCAAGGACAGGGAAGGTCTTGGACTGAAGCTTTCTTT	CASIQGQGRSWTEAFF
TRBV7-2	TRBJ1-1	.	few	TGTGCCAGCAGCCTAAATCGGTACACTGAAGCTTTCTTT	CASSLNRYTEAFF
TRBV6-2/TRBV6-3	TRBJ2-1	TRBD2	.	TGTGCCAGCAGTGCAGACGCTAGCGGGGGGGCCGGTCGGAGGTTCTTC	CASSADASGGAGRRFF
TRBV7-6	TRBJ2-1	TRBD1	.	TGTGCCAGCAGCTTAGTGTTTGCAGGGGGTAATAATGAGCAGTTCTTC	CASSLVFAGGNNEQFF
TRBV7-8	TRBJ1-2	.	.	TGTGCCAGCAGCGAGGGGACTTATGGCTACACCTTC	CASSEGTYGYTF
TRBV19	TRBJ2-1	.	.	TGTGCCAGTAGTCCCAATTGGTCCCCCTCCTACAATGAGCAGTTCTTC	CASSPNWSPSYNEQFF
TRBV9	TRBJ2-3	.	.	TGTGCCAGCAGCGTAGCTACGTACCCCACAGATACGCAGTATTTT	CASSVATYPTDTQYF
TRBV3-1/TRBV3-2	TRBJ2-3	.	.	TGTGCCAGCAGCCCCGGGACTAGCACAGATACGCAGTATTTT	CASSPGTSTDTQYF
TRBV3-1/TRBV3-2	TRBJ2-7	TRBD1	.	TGTGCCAGCAGCCAGCCAGGGGGCAGGTACGAGCAGTACTTC	CASSQPGGRYEQYF
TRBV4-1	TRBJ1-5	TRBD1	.	TGCGCCAGCAGCCAATCCACAGGGGGTCGGAGTCAGCCCCAGCATTTT	CASSQSTGGRSQPQHF
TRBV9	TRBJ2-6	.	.	TGTGCCAGCGTCCCCCAGGCGGGTCCATTTTTTTCTGGGGCCAACGTCCTGACTTTC	CASVPQAGPFFSGANVLTF
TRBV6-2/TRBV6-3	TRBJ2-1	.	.	TGTGCCAGCAGTTACTGGGGGACGGTAACCTACAATGAGCAGTTCTTC	CASSYWGTVTYNEQFF
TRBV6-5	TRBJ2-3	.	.	TGTGCCAGCCTTACAGGACCAAACACAGATACGCAGTATTTT	CASLTGPNTDTQYF
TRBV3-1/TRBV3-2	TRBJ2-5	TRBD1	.	TGTGCCAGCAGCCTACACCAGGGGGAAGAGACCCAGTACTTC	CASSLHQGEETQYF
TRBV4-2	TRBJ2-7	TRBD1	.	TGTGCCAGCAGCCAAGATCCGGAGACGCAGGACAGGGCAAGCTCCTACGAGCAGTACTTC	CASSQDPETQDRASSYEQYF
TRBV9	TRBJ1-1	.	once	TGTGCCAGCAGCGTTCCCCCTGCTGAAGCTTTCTTT	CASSVPPAEAFF
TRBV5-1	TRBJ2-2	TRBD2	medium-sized	TGCGCCAGCAGCTTGGGCAGCGGGGGCTACGAGGTCACCGGGGAGCTGTTTTTT	CASSLGSGGYEVTGELFF
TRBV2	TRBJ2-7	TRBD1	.	TGTGCCAGCATGACAGGGATTAGCTCCTACGAGCAGTACTTC	CASMTGISSYEQYF
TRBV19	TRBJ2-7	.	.	TGTGCCAGTAGTCCTCAGACGATTGACGACGAGCAGTACTTC	CASSPQTIDDEQYF
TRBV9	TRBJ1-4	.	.	TGTGCCAGCACCCCTAGCAGCATGAATGAAAAACTGTTTTTT	CASTPSSMNEKLFF
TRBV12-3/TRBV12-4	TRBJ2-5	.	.	TGTGCCAGCAGCAACCTAAACCAAGAGACCCAGTACTTC	CASSNLNQETQYF
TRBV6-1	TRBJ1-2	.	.	TGTGCCAGCAGTGAAGCACACGCGGGGGTCTATGGCTACACCTTC	CASSEAHAGVYGYTF
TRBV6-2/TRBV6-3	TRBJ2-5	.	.	TGTGCCAGCAGTTACCCTTTGGCGGGCAGCAAGGAGACCCAGTACTTC	CASSYPLAGSKETQYF
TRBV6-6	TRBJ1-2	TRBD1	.	TGTGCCAGCAGTACACAGGGGGAGTTC	CASSTQGEF
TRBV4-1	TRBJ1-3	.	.	TGCGCCAGCAGCCCTGGACGGGCTCCTTCTGGAAACACCATATATTTT	CASSPGRAPSGNTIYF
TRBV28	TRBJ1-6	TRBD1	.	TGTGCCAGCAGTTTACCCAGACAGGGGATTTTGTCGGGTTCACCCCTCCACTTT	CASSLPRQGILSGSPLHF
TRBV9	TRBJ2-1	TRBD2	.	TGTGCCAGCAGCCCGAGCCCCCACGGACTAGCGGGAGATAATGAGCAGTTCTTC	CASSPSPHGLAGDNEQFF
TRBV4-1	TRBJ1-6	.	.	TGCGCCAGCAGCCAAGATTCACAGGGAAACTATAATTCACCCCTCCACTTT	CASSQDSQGNYNSPLHF
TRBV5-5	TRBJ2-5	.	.	TGTGCCAGCAGCATGGAGGGACTCTACCAAGAGACCCAGTACTTC	CASSMEGLYQETQYF
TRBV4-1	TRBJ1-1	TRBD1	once	TGCGCCAGCAGCCAACGAATACACAGGGGGCCCAACACTGAAGCTTTCTTT	CASSQRIHRGPNTEAFF
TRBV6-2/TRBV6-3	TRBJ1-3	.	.	TGTGCCAGCAGTTACAGCGGCCACTCTGGAAACACCATATATTTT	CASSYSGHSGNTIYF
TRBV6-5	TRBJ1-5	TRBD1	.	TGTGCCAGCAGGGGGACAGGCGGTCCAAATCAGCCCCAGCATTTT	CASRGTGGPNQPQHF
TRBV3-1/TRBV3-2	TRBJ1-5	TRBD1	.	TGTGCCAGCAGCCAACCGGGACAGGGGGCGTTAGGTGGTCAGCCCCAGCATTTT	CASSQPGQGALGGQPQHF
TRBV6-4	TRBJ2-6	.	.	TGTGCCAGCAGTTCCTCGACAAACTCTGGGGCCAACGTCCTGACTTTC	CASSSSTNSGANVLTF
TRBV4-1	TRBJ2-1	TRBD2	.	TGCGCCAGCAGCCAAGGACTAGCGGGGGGATACAATGAGCAGTTCTTC	CASSQGLAGGYNEQFF
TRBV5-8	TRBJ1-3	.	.	TGTGCCAGCAGCTTTTCGGAAGCTGGAAACACCATATATTTT	CASSFSEAGNTIYF
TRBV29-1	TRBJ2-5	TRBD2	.	TGCAGCGTATTTAGCGGGGGGAGAGAGACCCAGTACTTC	CSVFSGGRETQYF
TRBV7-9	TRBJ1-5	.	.	TGTGCCAGCAGCTTAGAGGGGGGATGGGGGTTAGTCGATCAGCCCCAGCATTTT	CASSLEGGWGLVDQPQHF
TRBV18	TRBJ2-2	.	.	TGTGCCAGCTCACCACAACAGGGATCCGGGGAGCTGTTTTTT	CASSPQQGSGELFF
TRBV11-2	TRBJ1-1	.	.	TGTGCCAGCAGCTTAGGTCTAAGGGGTCCTGAAGCTTTCTTT	CASSLGLRGPEAFF
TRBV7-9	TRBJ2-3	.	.	TGTGCCAGCAGCTCAAGGACAAGCCAGGGACAAGATACGCAGTATTTT	CASSSRTSQGQDTQYF
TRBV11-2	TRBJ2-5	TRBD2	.	TGTGCCAGCAGCCCAGCGGGAGGGCGAGAGACCCAGTACTTC	CASSPAGGRETQYF
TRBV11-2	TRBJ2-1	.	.	TGTGCCAGCAGCCTTCCAGTCTACAATGAGCAGTTCTTC	CASSLPVYNEQFF
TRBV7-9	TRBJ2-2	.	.	TGTGCCAGCAGCTTAGTGCCAAGCTGGGCCGGGGAGCTGTTTTTT	CASSLVPSWAGELFF
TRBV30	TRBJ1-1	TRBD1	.	TGTGCCTGGAGAGACAGGGGCGACACTGAAGCTTTCTTT	CAWRDRGDTEAFF
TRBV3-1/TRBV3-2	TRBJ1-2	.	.	TGTGCCAGCAGCCAGGGGGGGTATGGCTACACCTTC	CASSQGGYGYTF
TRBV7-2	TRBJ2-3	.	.	TGTGCCAGCAGCTTACCCGGGGGATGGGATACGCAGTATTTT	CASSLPGGWDTQYF
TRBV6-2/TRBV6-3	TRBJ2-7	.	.	TGTGCCAGCAGCACCCCGACGGCTTACGAGCAGTACTTC	CASSTPTAYEQYF